The present T cell receptor (beta chain) was sequenced within a study of blood T cell repertoires in COVID-19. Study context: Acute-phase and convalescent COVID-19 samples originated in the United States, Italy and Spain. The cDNA or gDNA used as material had been derived from T cells, B-cell-depleted T cells, or PBMCs.

The authors' processing: Counts of nucleated cells, estimated from reference gene primer amplification, were obtained. Profiled with immunoSEQ multiplex PCR; TCRdb holds only in-frame clones, not every one. Clonal size and the V and J genes are those of that table, whereas D and trimming came from the DNA. The sample gives approximately 200,000 clones, 70% to 90% of which show up once; 2.9% is in the top ten. CDR3 size: 16 residues. V was cut by 0 bases and J by 2 bases, with 9 bases left in between. Germline loops: CDR1 SGHRS, CDR2 YFSETQ. The TCR originated in a man in his forties or fifties who had recovered from COVID-19. The sequenced sample was peripheral blood. The rearrangement uses TRBV5-1 and TRBJ2-6; TRBD1 might be the D (6 bases). CDR3 amino acids: CASSLAAGAGANVLTF. The CDR3 coding sequence is TGCGCCAGCAGCTTGGCAGCAGGGGCTGGGGCCAACGTCCTGACTTTC.